Each of the 12 T cell receptor beta chains below was sequenced from the same sample in a study of cytomegalovirus exposure and HLA in healthy donors listed by TCRdb under 2017. The library relied on the immunoSEQ multiplex PCR assay. This is the immuneACCESS table as TCRdb keeps it, with only in-frame sequences that have V and J called. A part of the clones is gone; compared with another copy, unresolved V genes explain less than half, and the rest is unexplained. The sample table contains about 130,000 clones; only one count was recorded for 75% to 90% of them. The ten largest clones represent 0.95% to 1.5% of the sample. Source material: PBMCs. Source of these receptors: a woman aged 18-29 years in good health and CMV-seronegative.

There are a few counts of this clone. J is TRBJ1-1 and V is TRBV4-2; D is uncertain. Germline V gene sequence: CDR1 LGHNA, CDR2 YNFKEQ. V gave up 1 base and J gave up 8 bases, with 14 bases separating them. The CDR3 is 14 residues long. CDR3 loop: CASSQGEESTEAFF. CDR3 coding DNA: TGTGCCAGCAGCCAAGGGGAGGAGAGTACCGAAGCTTTCTTT.

This chain uses TRBV27 with TRBJ1-1; weak D call: TRBD1 (5 bases). The CDR3 spans 11 residues. The germline gives CDR1 MNHEY, CDR2 SMNVEV (reference sequence). The ends were cut back, 5 bases at V and 6 bases at J, with 7 bases in the middle. The CDR3 DNA sequence: TGTGCCAGCAGTGTGGGGCCTGAAGCTTTCTTT. This codes for CASSVGPEAFF.

For the CDR3, the DNA is TGCAGTGCTAGGATGCGGACTGAAGCTTTCTTT. It specifies CSARMRTEAFF. This chain links TRBV20-1 with TRBJ1-1; D is unresolved. Germline values: CDR1 DFQATT, CDR2 SNEGSKA (reference sequence). This CDR3 contains 11 residues. V lost 3 bases and J lost 5, with 7 bases in between.

The chain couples TRBV15 to TRBJ1-6; 8 bases are shared with TRBD1. CDR3 size: 16 residues. J gave up 9 bases and V 0 bases, and 7 bases lay outside the gene matches. Germline V gene data show CDR1 as LNHNV and CDR2 as YYDKDF (reference sequence). DNA of the CDR3: TGTGCCACCAGCAGAGAACTGAAACAGGGGGGTTCACCCCTCCACTTT. Protein: CATSRELKQGGSPLHF.

The genes are TRBV2 and TRBJ1-5, with unresolved D. CDR1 SNHLY and CDR2 FYNNEI come from the germline V gene. V was clipped by 5 bases and J by 0 bases, with 11 bases between them. This CDR3 spans 15 amino acids. The CDR3 DNA sequence: TGTGCCAGCAGTCTTCGCGTGAATAGCAATCAGCCCCAGCATTTT. As protein: CASSLRVNSNQPQHF. Full variable domain (outside the CDR3, taken from reference TRBV2 and TRBJ1-5): EPEVTQTPSHQVTQMGQEVILRCVPISNHLYFYWYRQILGQKVEFLVSFYNNEISEKSEIFDDQFSVERPDGSNFTLKIRSTKLEDSAMYFCASSLRVNSNQPQHFGDGTRLSIL.

The genes are TRBV19 and TRBJ1-1, with 9 bases that match TRBD1. The CDR3 totals 13 residues. With V trimmed by 5 bases and J by 7 bases, 5 bases remained unmatched. Germline CDR1 is LNHDA and CDR2 is SQIVND (reference sequence). CDR3 residues: CASSAGQGLEAFF. The CDR3 DNA is TGTGCCAGTAGTGCAGGACAGGGGCTTGAAGCTTTCTTT.

V gene TRBV5-4 combines with J gene TRBJ1-1, with D uncertain. There are 14 residues in the CDR3. Trimming shortened V by 0 bases and J by 1 base, and 7 bases separated the two germline ends. Germline assignment: CDR1 SGHNT and CDR2 YYREEE (reference sequence). The CDR3: CASSLGQANTEAFF. The CDR3 nucleotides are TGTGCCAGCAGCTTGGGGCAGGCGAACACTGAAGCTTTCTTT.

The chain's CDR3 is CASSRGQVWSPLHF. DNA for the CDR3: TGTGCCAGCAGCCGGGGACAGGTTTGGTCACCCCTCCACTTT. The chain has TRBV5-8 and TRBJ1-6; the match to TRBD1 covers 8 bases. The CDR3 runs 14 residues. V trimming: 4 bases; J trimming: 10 bases; junction bases outside the gene matches: 7. CDR1 is SGHTS, CDR2 YDEGEE, per germline.

The chain carries TRBV7-3 and TRBJ2-3; D is ambiguous. The germline gives CDR1 SGHTA, CDR2 FQGTGA. V was shortened by 4 bases and J by 4 bases, with 6 bases between the two germline ends. The CDR3 is made up of 12 amino acids. CDR3 bases: TGTGCCAGCAGCTCTTCAGCAGATACGCAGTATTTT. Its translation is CASSSSADTQYF.

V is TRBV10-3 and J is TRBJ1-3; no definite D call. The CDR3 spans 12 residues. The V gene lost 0 bases and the J gene lost 7 bases, with 4 bases spanning the gap. Germline V gives CDR1 ENHRY, CDR2 SYGVKD. CDR3 coding DNA: TGTGCCATCAGTGAGTCCCTGAACACCATATATTTT. Translated: CAISESLNTIYF.

The chain links TRBV14 to TRBJ1-2; tentatively, D is TRBD1 (5 bases). Trimming took 4 bases from V and 3 from J, leaving 15 bases between them. The CDR3 spans 15 residues. CDR1 is SGHDN, CDR2 FVKESK, per germline. As DNA, the CDR3 is TGTGCCAGCAGCCTCGGTGTGGGGGGACACTATGGCTACACCTTC. Amino acids: CASSLGVGGHYGYTF. The variable domain in full, with the rest retrieved from reference TRBV14 and TRBJ1-2, is EAGVTQFPSHSVIEKGQTVTLRCDPISGHDNLYWYRRVMGKEIKFLLHFVKESKQDESGMPNNRFLAERTGGTYSTLKVQPAELEDSGVYFCASSLGVGGHYGYTFGSGTRLTVV.

V is TRBV10-3 and J is TRBJ1-2, with TRBD1 matching over 7 bases. CDR3 length: 14 amino acids. The germline CDR1 and CDR2 sequences are ENHRY and SYGVKD. V dropped 7 bases and J dropped 0; count of bases not matched to a gene: 5. The CDR3 loop reads CAIKTTGSNYGYTF. The CDR3 DNA reads TGTGCCATCAAGACGACAGGGTCTAACTATGGCTACACCTTC.